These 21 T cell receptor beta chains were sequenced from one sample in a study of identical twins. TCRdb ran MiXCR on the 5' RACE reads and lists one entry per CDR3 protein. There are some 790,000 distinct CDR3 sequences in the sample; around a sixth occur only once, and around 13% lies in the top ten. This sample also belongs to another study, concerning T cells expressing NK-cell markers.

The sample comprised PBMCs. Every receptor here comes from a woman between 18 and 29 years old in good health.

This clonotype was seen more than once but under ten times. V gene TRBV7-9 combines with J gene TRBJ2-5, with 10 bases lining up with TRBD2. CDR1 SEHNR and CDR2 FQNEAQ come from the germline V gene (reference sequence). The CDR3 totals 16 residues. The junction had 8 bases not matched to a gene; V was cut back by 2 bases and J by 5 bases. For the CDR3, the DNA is TGTGCCAGCAGCTTAAAGCACAGCGGGAGGGCGGAGACCCAGTACTTC. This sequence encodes CASSLKHSGRAETQYF.

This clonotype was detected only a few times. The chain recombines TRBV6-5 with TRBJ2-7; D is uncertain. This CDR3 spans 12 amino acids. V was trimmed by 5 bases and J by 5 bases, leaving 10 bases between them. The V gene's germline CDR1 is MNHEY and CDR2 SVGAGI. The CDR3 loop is CASSPREDEQYF. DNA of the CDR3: TGTGCCAGCAGTCCGAGAGAAGACGAGCAGTACTTC.

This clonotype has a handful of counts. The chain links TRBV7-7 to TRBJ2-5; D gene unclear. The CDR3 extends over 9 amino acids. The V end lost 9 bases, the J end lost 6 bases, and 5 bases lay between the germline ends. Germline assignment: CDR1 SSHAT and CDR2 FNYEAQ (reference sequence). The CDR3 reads CASLKTQYF. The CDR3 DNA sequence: TGTGCCAGTTTAAAGACCCAGTACTTC.

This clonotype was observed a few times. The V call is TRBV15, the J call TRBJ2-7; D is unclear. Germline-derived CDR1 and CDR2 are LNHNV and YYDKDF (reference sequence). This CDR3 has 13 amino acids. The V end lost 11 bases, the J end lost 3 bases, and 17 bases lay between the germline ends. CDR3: CASYVSDGYEQYF. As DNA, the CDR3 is TGTGCCTCCTACGTCAGTGACGGCTACGAGCAGTACTTC.

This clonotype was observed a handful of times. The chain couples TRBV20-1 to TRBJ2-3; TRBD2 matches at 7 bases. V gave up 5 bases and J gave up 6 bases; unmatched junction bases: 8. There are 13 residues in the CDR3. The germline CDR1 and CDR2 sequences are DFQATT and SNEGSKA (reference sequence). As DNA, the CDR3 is TGCAGTGCTCGACTAGCCCACGGGGATACGCAGTATTTT. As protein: CSARLAHGDTQYF.

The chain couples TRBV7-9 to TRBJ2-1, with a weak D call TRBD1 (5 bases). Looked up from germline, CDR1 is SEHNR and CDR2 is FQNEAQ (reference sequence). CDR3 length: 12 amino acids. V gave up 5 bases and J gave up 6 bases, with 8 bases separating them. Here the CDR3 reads CASSVGVNEQFF. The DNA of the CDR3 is TGTGCCAGCAGCGTAGGGGTCAATGAGCAGTTCTTC.

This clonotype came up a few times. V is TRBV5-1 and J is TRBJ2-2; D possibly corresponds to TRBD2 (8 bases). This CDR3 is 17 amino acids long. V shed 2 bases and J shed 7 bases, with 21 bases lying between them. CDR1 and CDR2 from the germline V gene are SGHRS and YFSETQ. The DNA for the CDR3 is TGCGCCAGCAGCTTCTCAGGACAGGCGGGAGGAGGCGGGGAGCTGTTTTTT. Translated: CASSFSGQAGGGGELFF.

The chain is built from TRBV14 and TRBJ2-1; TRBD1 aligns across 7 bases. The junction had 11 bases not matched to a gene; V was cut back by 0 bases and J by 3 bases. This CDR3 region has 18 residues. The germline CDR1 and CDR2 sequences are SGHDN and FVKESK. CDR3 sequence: CASSQELGGPLLYNEQFF. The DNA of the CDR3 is TGTGCCAGCAGCCAAGAATTAGGGGGCCCCCTCCTCTACAATGAGCAGTTCTTC.

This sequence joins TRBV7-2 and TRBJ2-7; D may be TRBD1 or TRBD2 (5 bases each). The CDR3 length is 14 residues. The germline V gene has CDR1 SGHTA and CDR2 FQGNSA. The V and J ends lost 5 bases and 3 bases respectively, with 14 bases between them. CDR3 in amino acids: CASSLGTFRYEQYF. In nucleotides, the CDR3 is TGTGCCAGCAGCCTTGGGACGTTCCGCTACGAGCAGTACTTC.

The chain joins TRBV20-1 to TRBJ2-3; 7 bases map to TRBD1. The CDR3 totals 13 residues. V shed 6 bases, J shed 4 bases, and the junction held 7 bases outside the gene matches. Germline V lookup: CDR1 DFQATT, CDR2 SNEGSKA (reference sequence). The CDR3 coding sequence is TGCAGTGCAAAGCAAGGGGGCCCAGATACGCAGTATTTT. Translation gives CSAKQGGPDTQYF.

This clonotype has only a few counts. The CDR3 reads CASSLLAGSRDEQFF. CDR3 sequence (DNA): TGTGCCAGCAGCCTCCTAGCGGGGTCAAGGGATGAGCAGTTCTTC. This chain uses TRBV7-3 with TRBJ2-1; 9 bases are shared with TRBD2. The J segment lost 8 bases and the V segment lost 5 bases, leaving 10 bases of the junction unmatched. The germline V gene has CDR1 SGHTA and CDR2 FQGTGA. The CDR3 spans 15 residues.

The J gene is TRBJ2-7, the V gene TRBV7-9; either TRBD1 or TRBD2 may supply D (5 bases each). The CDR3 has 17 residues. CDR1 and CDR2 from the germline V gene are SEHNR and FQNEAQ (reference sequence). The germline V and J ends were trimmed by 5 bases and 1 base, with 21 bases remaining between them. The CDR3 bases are TGTGCCAGCAGCCCAAGGGGACGGAGCGAGTCTTCCTACGAGCAGTACTTC. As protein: CASSPRGRSESSYEQYF.

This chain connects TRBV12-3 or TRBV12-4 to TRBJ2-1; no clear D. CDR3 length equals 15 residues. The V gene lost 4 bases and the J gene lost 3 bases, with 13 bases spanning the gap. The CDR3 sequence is CASSYSSAYYNEQFF. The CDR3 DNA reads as TGTGCCAGCAGTTACAGTTCGGCGTACTACAATGAGCAGTTCTTC.

This chain's CDR3 is CASSFGDRYGYTF. CDR3 DNA: TGTGCCAGCAGTTTTGGGGACAGGTATGGCTACACCTTC. The chain is built from TRBV12-3 or TRBV12-4 and TRBJ1-2; TRBD1 aligns across 8 bases. After removal of 3 bases from V and 5 bases from J, the junction contained 2 bases not matched to a gene. The CDR3 runs 13 residues.

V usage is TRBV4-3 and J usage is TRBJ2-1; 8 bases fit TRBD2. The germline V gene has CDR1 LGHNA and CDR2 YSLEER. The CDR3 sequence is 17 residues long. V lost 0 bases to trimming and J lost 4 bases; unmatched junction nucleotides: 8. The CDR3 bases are TGCGCCAGCAGCCAAGATCGATGGGGCGGGAGGTACAATGAGCAGTTCTTC. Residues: CASSQDRWGGRYNEQFF.

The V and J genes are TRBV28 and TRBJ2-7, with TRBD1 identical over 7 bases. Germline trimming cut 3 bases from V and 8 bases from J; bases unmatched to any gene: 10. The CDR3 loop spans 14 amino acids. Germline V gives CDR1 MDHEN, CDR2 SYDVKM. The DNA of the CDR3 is TGTGCCAGCAGTTTCGCAGGGGGAAGTGATAAGCAGTACTTC. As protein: CASSFAGGSDKQYF.

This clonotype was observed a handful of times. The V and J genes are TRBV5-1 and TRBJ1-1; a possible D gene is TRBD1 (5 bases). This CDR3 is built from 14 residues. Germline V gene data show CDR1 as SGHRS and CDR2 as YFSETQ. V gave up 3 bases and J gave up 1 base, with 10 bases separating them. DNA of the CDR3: TGCGCCAGCAGCTGGGGGACTTCGAACACTGAAGCTTTCTTT. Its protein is CASSWGTSNTEAFF.

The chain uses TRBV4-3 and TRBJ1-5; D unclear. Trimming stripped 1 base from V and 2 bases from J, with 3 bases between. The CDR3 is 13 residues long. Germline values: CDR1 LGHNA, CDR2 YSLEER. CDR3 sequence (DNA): TGCGCCAGCAGCCAAGTGCGCAATCAGCCCCAGCATTTT. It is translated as CASSQVRNQPQHF.

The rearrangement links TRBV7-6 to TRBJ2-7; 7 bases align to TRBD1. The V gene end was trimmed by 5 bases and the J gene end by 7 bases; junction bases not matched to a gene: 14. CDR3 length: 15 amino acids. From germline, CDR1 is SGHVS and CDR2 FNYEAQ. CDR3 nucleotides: TGTGCCAGCAGCGCAGACAGGGAAGCCCTAGGGGAGCAGTACTTC. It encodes CASSADREALGEQYF.

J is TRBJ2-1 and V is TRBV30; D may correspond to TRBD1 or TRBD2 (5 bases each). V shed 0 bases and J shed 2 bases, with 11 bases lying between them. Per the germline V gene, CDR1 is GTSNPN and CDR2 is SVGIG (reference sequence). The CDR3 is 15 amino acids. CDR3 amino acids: CAWSVPGRPYNEQFF. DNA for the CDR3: TGTGCCTGGAGTGTACCGGGGCGGCCCTACAATGAGCAGTTCTTC.

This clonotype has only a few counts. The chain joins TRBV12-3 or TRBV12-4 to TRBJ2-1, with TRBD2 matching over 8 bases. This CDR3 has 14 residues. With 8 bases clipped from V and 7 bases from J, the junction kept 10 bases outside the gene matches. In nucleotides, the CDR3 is TGTGCCAGCTATAAGGCGGGGGGAGGTAATGAGCAGTTCTTC. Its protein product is CASYKAGGGNEQFF.